Below, 13 T cell receptor beta chains from the same sample are listed, as sequenced in a study of T cells in Graves' hyperthyroidism and ophthalmopathy. Amplified regions were TCR beta CDR3 sequences from RNA transcripts. TCR CDR3 underwent first-round RT-PCR with the HTBI primer set. TCRdb reprocessed the multiplex PCR reads via MiXCR and lists one record per CDR3 protein. The sample shows 350,000 or so distinct CDR3 sequences, over 15% of them seen only once. Sequencing was done on a sample of blood. The receptors stem from a woman in her 40s with Graves' ophthalmopathy.

The sample holds many counts of this clonotype. The chain links TRBV7-9 to TRBJ2-5; D ambiguous. CDR1 and CDR2 from the germline V gene are SEHNR and FQNEAQ (reference sequence). The CDR3 runs 14 residues. The V end was cut by 1 base, the J end by 2 bases, with 8 bases between. The CDR3 DNA sequence: TGTGCCAGCAGCTTAGACAGTCGACAAGAGACCCAGTACTTC. It encodes CASSLDSRQETQYF.

This clonotype was seen many times. The chain carries TRBV11-3 and TRBJ2-7; D might be TRBD1 or TRBD2, each matching 5 bases. CDR1 and CDR2 (germline): SGHNT, YENEEA. This CDR3 has 16 residues. V was shortened by 1 base and J by 2 bases, with 15 bases between the two germline ends. CDR3 in amino acids: CASSLVGGDRAYEQYF. For the CDR3, the DNA is TGTGCCAGCAGCTTAGTTGGAGGCGACAGAGCCTACGAGCAGTACTTC.

The chain recombines TRBV12-3 or TRBV12-4 with TRBJ1-1, with D perhaps matching TRBD1 (5 bases). The CDR3 spans 12 residues. This chain's CDR3 is CATSRGAGEAFF. DNA for the CDR3: TGTGCTACCAGCCGAGGGGCGGGGGAAGCTTTCTTT.

The chain links TRBV28 to TRBJ2-2, with D perhaps assigned TRBD1 or TRBD2 (5 bases each). Germline V gene sequence: CDR1 MDHEN, CDR2 SYDVKM. There are 15 residues in the CDR3. V lost 6 bases to trimming and J lost 1 base, with 12 bases between them. The CDR3 DNA sequence: TGTGCCAGCAGCCTGGGACCGCAGAACACCGGGGAGCTGTTTTTT. Its translation is CASSLGPQNTGELFF.

This clonotype appeared many times. The rearrangement links TRBV12-3 or TRBV12-4 to TRBJ2-7; 9 bases line up with TRBD2. V gave up 1 base and J gave up 7 bases; unmatched junction bases: 8. The CDR3 runs to 15 residues. The CDR3 DNA sequence: TGTGCCAGCAGTTTAGGTAGCGGGAGCGGAGGAGAGCAGTACTTC. Translated, it gives CASSLGSGSGGEQYF.

This clonotype was seen ten or more times. The rearrangement uses TRBV14 and TRBJ1-2; D might be TRBD1 (6 bases). V was cut by 1 base and J by 5 bases, with 11 bases left in between. The germline V gene encodes CDR1 SGHDN and CDR2 FVKESK. This CDR3 has 14 residues. CDR3 bases: TGTGCCAGCAGCCAAGTTCACAGGGTATATGGCTACACCTTC. Its protein is CASSQVHRVYGYTF.

This clonotype came up many times. The chain uses TRBV28 and TRBJ2-2; D unclear. In germline, CDR1 is MDHEN, CDR2 SYDVKM. This CDR3 is 15 amino acids long. Trimming removed 6 bases at V and 7 bases at J, with 18 bases between. The DNA of the CDR3 is TGTGCCAGCAGGGGATCGACTGGTCTTCTCGGGGAGCTGTTTTTT. Its translation is CASRGSTGLLGELFF.

This clonotype was found many times. The V and J genes are TRBV7-2 and TRBJ1-1, with a possible D match to TRBD1 (5 bases). Deletions cut 4 bases from V and 0 bases from J, with 12 bases between. The germline V gene has CDR1 SGHTA and CDR2 FQGNSA. This CDR3 has 15 amino acids. The CDR3 DNA sequence: TGTGCCAGCAGCTACCGGGACCGGCTGAACACTGAAGCTTTCTTT. It specifies CASSYRDRLNTEAFF.

Many counts were recorded for this clonotype. This sequence joins TRBV28 and TRBJ1-1; the D is unclear. CDR1 MDHEN and CDR2 SYDVKM come from the germline V gene. V dropped 5 bases and J dropped 5 bases, with 21 bases sitting between them. The CDR3 has 16 amino acids. The CDR3 sequence is CASSQSEVGLKTEAFF. CDR3 bases: TGTGCCAGCAGTCAGAGTGAGGTGGGATTAAAGACTGAAGCTTTCTTT.

This clonotype was picked up many times. The V and J genes are TRBV5-1 and TRBJ1-1; perhaps TRBD1 as D (5 bases). V was clipped by 4 bases and J by 2 bases, with 21 bases between them. The CDR3 consists of 17 residues. Germline CDR1 is SGHRS and CDR2 is YFSETQ. The CDR3 DNA is TGCGCCAGCAGCGGTAGTTGGGACTCGCTTTTAAACACTGAAGCTTTCTTT. Its translation: CASSGSWDSLLNTEAFF.

This clonotype was seen ten or more times. V usage is TRBV12-3 or TRBV12-4 and J usage is TRBJ2-7, with D uncertain. The germline V and J ends were trimmed by 3 bases and 3 bases, with 9 bases remaining between them. CDR3 length: 13 residues. In nucleotides, the CDR3 is TGTGCCAGCAGTTTGGGTCCCGTCTACGAGCAGTACTTC. Amino acids: CASSLGPVYEQYF.

This clonotype has ten or more counts. The chain links TRBV24-1 to TRBJ1-1; 7 bases line up with TRBD1. The CDR3 contains 14 residues. The germline V gene encodes CDR1 KGHDR and CDR2 SFDVKD. The junction had 7 bases not matched to a gene; V was cut back by 7 bases and J by 3 bases. DNA of the CDR3: TGTGCCACCAGGGGAGGGGGCGCGGACACTGAAGCTTTCTTT. Its protein product is CATRGGGADTEAFF.

This clonotype was picked up many times. The chain carries TRBV12-3 or TRBV12-4 and TRBJ2-7, with D uncertain. The CDR3 runs to 14 residues. Trimming stripped 5 bases from V and 0 bases from J, with 11 bases between. The CDR3 region is CASSASGFSYEQYF. CDR3 DNA sequence: TGTGCCAGCAGTGCGTCCGGGTTCTCCTACGAGCAGTACTTC.